Presented here are 28 T cell receptor beta chains from one specimen sequenced in a study of blood T cell repertoires in COVID-19 (TCRdb year 2020). The library was obtained by the immunoSEQ multiplex PCR assay. Entries here come from immuneACCESS through TCRdb and include only in-frame sequences with V and J called. Some clones fail to appear in such tables; in the studies checked, an unresolved V gene covers under half of the shortfall, and the cause of the remainder is unknown. The sample data list about 280,000 clones, and around 90% of these were observed just once. The ten biggest clones cover about 1.8% of the sample. The specimen was PBMCs or T cells enriched from blood (not recorded which). These receptors came from a woman in her late teens or twenties with acute COVID-19.

The rearrangement uses TRBV2 and TRBJ2-3; TRBD2 matches at 7 bases. Germline values: CDR1 SNHLY, CDR2 FYNNEI. V lost 4 bases to trimming and J lost 6 bases; unmatched junction nucleotides: 10. The CDR3 is 15 amino acids. The CDR3 DNA follows: TGTGCCAGCAGTGTATTGGCGGGAGCGCGGGATACGCAGTATTTT. It encodes CASSVLAGARDTQYF.

V is TRBV10-3 and J is TRBJ2-1, with D perhaps TRBD2 (7 bases). Deletions cut 7 bases from V and 4 bases from J, with 29 bases between. The CDR3 runs to 19 residues. The germline CDR1 and CDR2 sequences are ENHRY and SYGVKD. The DNA of the CDR3 is TGTGCCATCATGGATAGGGGGATGAGGGAGGGCCGAAAGTACAATGAGCAGTTCTTC. Translation: CAIMDRGMREGRKYNEQFF.

The chain carries TRBV30 and TRBJ1-1; D gene uncertain. The CDR3 is 14 residues long. The V end was cut by 3 bases, the J end by 6 bases, with 17 bases between. Germline-derived CDR1 and CDR2 are GTSNPN and SVGIG (reference sequence). The CDR3 sequence: CAWRRPRGSAEAFF. CDR3 nucleotide sequence: TGTGCCTGGAGGAGGCCCCGGGGATCCGCTGAAGCTTTCTTT. Variable domain in full (rest from reference TRBV30 and TRBJ1-1): SQTIHQWPATLVQPVGSPLSLECTVEGTSNPNLYWYRQAAGRGLQLLFYSVGIGQISSEVPQNLSASRPQDRQFILSSKKLLLSDSGFYLCAWRRPRGSAEAFFGQGTRLTVV.

The chain links TRBV19 to TRBJ2-7, with TRBD1 matching 9 bases. The V gene end was trimmed by 4 bases and the J gene end by 1 base; junction bases not matched to a gene: 5. Per germline, CDR1 LNHDA and CDR2 SQIVND (reference sequence). This CDR3 has 15 amino acids. The CDR3 DNA follows: TGTGCCAGTAGTACTACAGGGACAGGGTCCTACGAGCAGTACTTC. Protein sequence: CASSTTGTGSYEQYF.

J is TRBJ2-1 and V is TRBV5-5; 9 bases fit TRBD2. Losses at the gene ends were 6 bases for V and 3 bases for J; bases not matched to a gene: 7. The CDR3 consists of 15 residues. The V gene's germline CDR1 is SGHKS and CDR2 YYEKEE (reference sequence). The CDR3 loop is CASNRGLAVYNEQFF. For the CDR3, the DNA is TGTGCCAGCAACCGGGGACTAGCCGTCTACAATGAGCAGTTCTTC.

The chain combines TRBV30 with TRBJ1-2, with 7 nucleotides matching TRBD1. V lost 5 bases, J lost 7 bases, and 7 bases stayed unmatched. The length of the CDR3 is 12 residues. CDR1 is GTSNPN and CDR2 is SVGIG in the germline V gene (reference sequence). This CDR3 is CAWETGLVGYTF. The CDR3 DNA reads TGTGCCTGGGAGACAGGGTTGGTTGGCTACACCTTC.

The chain is built from TRBV5-1 and TRBJ1-6; D might be TRBD1 (5 bases). Germline-derived CDR1 and CDR2 are SGHRS and YFSETQ. The V and J ends lost 0 bases and 7 bases respectively, with 11 bases between them. The CDR3 length is 15 residues. The CDR3 protein is CASSLATAENSPLHF. CDR3 coding DNA: TGCGCCAGCAGCTTGGCGACAGCCGAAAATTCACCCCTCCACTTT. Full variable domain (remainder filled in from reference TRBV5-1 and TRBJ1-6): KAGVTQTPRYLIKTRGQQVTLSCSPISGHRSVSWYQQTPGQGLQFLFEYFSETQRNKGNFPGRFSGRQFSNSRSEMNVSTLELGDSALYLCASSLATAENSPLHFGNGTRLTVT.

This sequence joins TRBV7-9 and TRBJ2-3; 7 bases match TRBD2. Germline V gene lookup returns CDR1 SEHNR and CDR2 FQNEAQ (reference sequence). V dropped 6 bases and J dropped 0; count of bases not matched to a gene: 12. This CDR3 is built from 17 residues. In DNA form, the CDR3 reads TGTGCCAGCAGGGGACTAAGGGCAGCCTCTAGCACAGATACGCAGTATTTT. Translated, it gives CASRGLRAASSTDTQYF.

J is TRBJ1-5 and V is TRBV7-8, with TRBD1 identical over 7 bases. The germline CDR1 and CDR2 sequences are SGHVS and FQNEAQ. After removal of 5 bases from V and 1 base from J, the junction contained 8 bases not matched to a gene. The CDR3 contains 16 residues. CDR3: CASSPRTGISNQPQHF. DNA of the CDR3: TGTGCCAGCAGCCCGCGGACAGGTATAAGCAATCAGCCCCAGCATTTT.

The chain joins TRBV28 to TRBJ2-1; D possibly corresponds to TRBD2 (5 bases). The germline V gene encodes CDR1 MDHEN and CDR2 SYDVKM. The V and J ends lost 3 bases and 0 bases respectively, with 24 bases between them. The CDR3 is 20 residues long. CDR3 sequence (DNA): TGTGCCAGCAGTTTGGGAGCCCAGCGAGCTTCACCGAGCTCCTACAATGAGCAGTTCTTC. Translated: CASSLGAQRASPSSYNEQFF.

The chain is built from TRBV7-9 and TRBJ2-2; D uncertain. V shed 5 bases and J shed 4 bases, with 17 bases lying between them. Germline CDR1 and CDR2: SEHNR and FQNEAQ (reference sequence). The CDR3 loop spans 16 amino acids. The CDR3 nucleotides read TGTGCCAGCAGCCAATACTTAACGTCGCCCACCGGGGAGCTGTTTTTT. Amino acids: CASSQYLTSPTGELFF.

The chain is built from TRBV6-6 and TRBJ1-5; D is ambiguous. The CDR3 totals 12 residues. Germline assignment: CDR1 MNHNY and CDR2 SVGAGI (reference sequence). Between the trimmed V and J ends, which lost 5 bases and 6 bases, there was a span of 8 bases. The CDR3 here is CASSLSSQPQHF. The CDR3, as DNA: TGTGCCAGCAGTCTCTCCTCTCAGCCCCAGCATTTT.

This chain connects TRBV10-2 to TRBJ2-7, with no clear D. This CDR3 contains 18 residues. Deletions cut 0 bases from V and 5 bases from J, with 23 bases between. CDR1 is WSHSY, CDR2 SAAADI, per germline. Here the CDR3 DNA reads TGCGCCAGCAGTGAGTCAGTCGGGTTCGTGACTGCATTTAACGAGCAGTACTTC. Amino acids: CASSESVGFVTAFNEQYF.

This chain links TRBV4-1 with TRBJ2-6; D possibly corresponds to TRBD2 (6 bases). The CDR3 is 17 amino acids. From germline, CDR1 is MGHRA and CDR2 YSYEKL. V gave up 0 bases and J gave up 2 bases, with 11 bases separating them. The chain's CDR3 is CASSQDPASAGANVLTF. CDR3 coding DNA: TGCGCCAGCAGCCAAGATCCGGCTAGCGCTGGGGCCAACGTCCTGACTTTC.

The chain combines TRBV7-9 with TRBJ1-2; maybe TRBD1 (5 bases). This CDR3 contains 11 residues. CDR1 SEHNR and CDR2 FQNEAQ come from the germline V gene (reference sequence). The V gene lost 2 bases and the J gene lost 7 bases, with 5 bases spanning the gap. DNA for the CDR3: TGTGCCAGCAGCTTAAGGGGTGGCTACACCTTC. Translated: CASSLRGGYTF.

The chain has TRBV3-1 (or the pseudogene TRBV3-2) and TRBJ2-7; TRBD1 matches 9 bases. V shed 4 bases and J 9 bases; nucleotides not matched to a gene: 13. There are 15 residues in the CDR3. Germline CDR1 reads LGHDT; CDR2 reads YNNKEL (reference sequence). The CDR3 region has the DNA TGTGCCAGCAGCCGGATGGTCCGGGACAGGGTAATGCAGTACTTC. This codes for CASSRMVRDRVMQYF.

The chain joins TRBV28 to TRBJ1-5, with TRBD1 identical over 7 bases. CDR1 and CDR2 (germline): MDHEN, SYDVKM. With 6 bases clipped from V and 2 bases from J, the junction kept 4 bases outside the gene matches. The CDR3 extends over 14 amino acids. CDR3 residues: CASRRTGGNQPQHF. Written as DNA, the CDR3 is TGTGCCAGCAGGAGAACAGGGGGCAATCAGCCCCAGCATTTT.

This chain uses TRBV29-1 with TRBJ1-5; 7 positions match TRBD1. V dropped 5 bases and J dropped 0; count of bases not matched to a gene: 13. Germline CDR1 reads SQVTM; CDR2 reads ANQGSEA. The CDR3 covers 17 residues. The CDR3 sequence is CSVRKTGKGFSNQPQHF. CDR3 DNA sequence: TGCAGCGTTCGAAAGACAGGGAAGGGCTTTAGCAATCAGCCCCAGCATTTT.

This rearrangement joins TRBV27 to TRBJ1-1, with D unresolved. The CDR3 contains 11 residues. V shed 6 bases and J shed 10 bases, with 12 bases lying between them. The germline V gene encodes CDR1 MNHEY and CDR2 SMNVEV (reference sequence). The CDR3 sequence: CASSLLGRAFF. CDR3 sequence (DNA): TGTGCCAGCAGCCTACTGGGGAGAGCTTTCTTT.

The chain joins TRBV24-1 to TRBJ2-7, with D unclear. Germline CDR1 and CDR2: KGHDR and SFDVKD. Trimming cost V 5 bases and J 6 bases, with 13 bases left between them. There are 13 residues in the CDR3. Here the CDR3 DNA reads TGTGCCACCAGTGCCGTAGGAGCTTCCGAGCAGTACTTC. Protein product: CATSAVGASEQYF.

For the CDR3, the DNA is TGTGCCACCAGTGATCGGAGAGAGGGCACAGATACGCAGTATTTT. Protein: CATSDRREGTDTQYF. V gene TRBV24-1 combines with J gene TRBJ2-3; no reliable D call. V was clipped by 3 bases and J by 1 base, with 10 bases between them. Germline CDR1 reads KGHDR; CDR2 reads SFDVKD. This CDR3 has 15 amino acids.

As DNA, the CDR3 is TGCAGCGTGGGGGGACTAGCCTTATACAATGAGCAGTTCTTC. Its translation is CSVGGLALYNEQFF. The chain joins TRBV29-1 to TRBJ2-1; 9 nucleotides agree with TRBD2. This CDR3 has 14 amino acids. The germline V gene has CDR1 SQVTM and CDR2 ANQGSEA. V shed 6 bases and J 4 bases; nucleotides not matched to a gene: 7.

This chain uses TRBV7-2 with TRBJ1-2, with D possibly matching TRBD1 (5 bases). V was cut by 3 bases and J by 6 bases, with 17 bases left in between. The CDR3 has 15 residues. The germline V gene encodes CDR1 SGHTA and CDR2 FQGNSA. For the CDR3, the DNA is TGTGCCAGCAGCTTGGTGATGGGCAGGGATCATGGCTACACCTTC. As protein: CASSLVMGRDHGYTF.

In this sample, this clone turned up once. The genes are TRBV5-1 and TRBJ1-1; 7 bases fit TRBD1. Germline CDR1 reads SGHRS; CDR2 reads YFSETQ. CDR3 length: 15 residues. Trimming removed 2 bases from V and 1 base from J; junction bases left unmatched: 5. CDR3 in DNA: TGCGCCAGCAGCTTAGGACAGGTGGGGAACACTGAAGCTTTCTTT. This encodes CASSLGQVGNTEAFF.

The chain couples TRBV28 to TRBJ1-3, with TRBD1 as a possible D gene (5 bases). V gave up 8 bases and J gave up 2 bases, with 10 bases separating them. Germline CDR1 MDHEN, CDR2 SYDVKM. CDR3 length: 13 amino acids. The CDR3 DNA reads as TGTGCCAGCCATCAGGGTGCTGGAAACACCATATATTTT. Translating it yields CASHQGAGNTIYF.

In its sample, this clone was seen once. The same CDR3 also results from other DNA sequences found in this sample. The gene calls are TRBV28 and TRBJ2-1; 8 nucleotides agree with TRBD2. The CDR3 runs 14 residues. The J segment lost 6 bases and the V segment lost 2 bases, leaving 3 bases of the junction unmatched. Germline loops: CDR1 MDHEN, CDR2 SYDVKM. The CDR3 region is CASSLAGGSNEQFF. The DNA of the CDR3 is TGTGCCAGCAGTTTAGCGGGAGGTTCCAATGAGCAGTTCTTC.

The chain employs TRBV19 and TRBJ1-6, with no clear D. Trimming removed 7 bases at V and 9 bases at J, with 19 bases between. This CDR3 spans 15 amino acids. Germline CDR1 LNHDA, CDR2 SQIVND (reference sequence). The CDR3 bases are TGTGCCAGTAAGCCGTCGCTCGACCGGAGTTCACCCCTCCACTTT. This encodes CASKPSLDRSSPLHF. Filled out from reference TRBV19 and TRBJ1-6, the complete variable domain reads DGGITQSPKYLFRKEGQNVTLSCEQNLNHDAMYWYRQDPGQGLRLIYYSQIVNDFQKGDIAEGYSVSREKKESFPLTVTSAQKNPTAFYLCASKPSLDRSSPLHFGNGTRLTVT.

The chain uses TRBV7-2 and TRBJ2-3; 8 nucleotides line up with TRBD1. Looked up from germline, CDR1 is SGHTA and CDR2 is FQGNSA. The V segment lost 0 bases and the J segment 11 bases; nucleotides outside the gene matches: 16. This CDR3 contains 17 residues. The CDR3 bases are TGTGCCAGCAGCTTAGCTACGGGGCAGGGGGCGCGAAGTGGGCAGTATTTT. It yields the protein CASSLATGQGARSGQYF.